The clone carrying this TCR beta chain was recorded only once. Its antigen is not known. Data came from immunoSEQ multiplex PCR; TCRdb stores just in-frame clones and leaves some out. Of under 80,000 clones listed, roughly 90% are singletons. The entry originates in a study of graft-versus-host responses after intestinal transplantation. General study results and limits: Levels of circulating GvH clones at their peak were associated with early post-transplant HvG declines.

This receptor was taken from a human patient who received an intestinal transplant, so some T cells may come from the graft donor. This specimen was PBMCs, taken 98 days after intestinal transplantation.

CDR3 region: CASSLAAGRGTEAFF. The CDR3 region has the DNA TGTGCCAGCAGCCTCGCGGCGGGCCGGGGAACTGAAGCTTTCTTT. The chain couples TRBV5-4 to TRBJ1-1; no definite D call. Germline V lookup: CDR1 SGHNT, CDR2 YYREEE (reference sequence). This CDR3 spans 15 amino acids. The V end lost 4 bases, the J end lost 5 bases, and 18 bases lay between the germline ends.